This T cell receptor (beta chain) was documented in a study of graft-versus-host responses after intestinal transplantation. General study points: Early declines in HvG clones that occurred post-transplant were associated with peak circulating GvH clone levels. Analysis identified GvH clones in recipient marrow, with some appearing first in ileum or blood.

The V gene's germline CDR1 is MNHNS and CDR2 SASEGT. The CDR3 extends over 15 amino acids. The junction had 8 bases not matched to a gene; V was cut back by 7 bases and J by 7 bases. This table comes from immunoSEQ multiplex PCR, and its TCRdb copy is limited to in-frame clones, with some not included. The repertoire holds about 18,000 clones, with more than 30% as singletons. This clone has just a few counts. CD4 and CD8 responders that proliferated in the reaction were FACS-sorted. The clonotype was recovered from a human patient who received an intestinal transplant. The chain combines TRBV6-1 with TRBJ1-6; 9 nucleotides match TRBD1. Material: alloreactive CD4+ T cells from a mixed lymphocyte reaction culture, obtained before intestinal transplant. Subset reported: CFSE-low proliferating T cells sorted from roughly 6-day pre-transplant mixed lymphocyte reaction (GvH or HvG direction). The CDR3 here is CASKEQGARNSPLHF. CDR3 DNA sequence: TGTGCCAGCAAAGAACAGGGGGCGAGAAATTCACCCCTCCACTTT.